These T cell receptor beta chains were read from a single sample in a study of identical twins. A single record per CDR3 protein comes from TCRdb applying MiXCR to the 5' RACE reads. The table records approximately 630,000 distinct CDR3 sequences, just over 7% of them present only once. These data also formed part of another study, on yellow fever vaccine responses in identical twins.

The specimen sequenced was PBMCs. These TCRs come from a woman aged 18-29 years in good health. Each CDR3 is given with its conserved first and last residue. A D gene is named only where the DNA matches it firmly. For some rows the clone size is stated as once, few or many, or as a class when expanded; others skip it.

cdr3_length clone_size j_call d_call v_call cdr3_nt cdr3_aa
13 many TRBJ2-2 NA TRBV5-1 TGCGCCAGCAGCTTGTGGGGCACCGGGGAGCTGTTTTTT CASSLWGTGELFF
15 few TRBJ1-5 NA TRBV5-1 TGCGCCAGCAGCCCCGGAGTGGAAGACAATCAGCCCCAGCATTTT CASSPGVEDNQPQHF
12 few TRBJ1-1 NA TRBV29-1 TGCAGCGTTAAGGGACACTTGAGTGAAGCTTTCTTT CSVKGHLSEAFF
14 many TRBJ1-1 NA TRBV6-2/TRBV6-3 TGTGCCAGCAGTCGCACGACCCAGAACACTGAAGCTTTCTTT CASSRTTQNTEAFF
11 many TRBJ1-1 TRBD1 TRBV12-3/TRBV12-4 TGTGCCAGCGGACAGGGTAGAGAAGCTTTCTTT CASGQGREAFF
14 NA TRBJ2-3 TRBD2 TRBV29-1 TGCAGCACCCGACTAGCGGGGGGCACAGATACGCAGTATTTT CSTRLAGGTDTQYF
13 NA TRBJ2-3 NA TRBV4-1 TGCGCCAGCAGCCAAGATTACGTAAATACGCAGTATTTT CASSQDYVNTQYF
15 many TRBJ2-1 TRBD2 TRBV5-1 TGCGCCAGCAGCTTGAGTCTAGCGGGGGCCAATGAGCAGTTCTTC CASSLSLAGANEQFF
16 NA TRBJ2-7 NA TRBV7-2 TGTGCCAGCAGCTTAAGGGGCGGGACCGGGACCTACGAGCAGTACTTC CASSLRGGTGTYEQYF
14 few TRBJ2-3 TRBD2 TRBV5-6 TGTGCCAGCTTTAGGACTAGCGTGGTGGATACGCAGTATTTT CASFRTSVVDTQYF
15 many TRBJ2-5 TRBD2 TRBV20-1 TGCAGTGCTATTGTAAGCGGGAGGGCCTCAGAGACCCAGTACTTC CSAIVSGRASETQYF
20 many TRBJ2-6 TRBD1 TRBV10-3 TGTGCCATCAGTGATATTATGGGACAGGGGGCGACCTCTGGGGCCAACGTCCTGACTTTC CAISDIMGQGATSGANVLTF
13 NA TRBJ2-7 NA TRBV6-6 TGTGCCAGCAGTTACCCCACCTCCTACGAGCAGTACTTC CASSYPTSYEQYF
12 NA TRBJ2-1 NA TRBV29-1 TGCAGCGTTGGTTGGGGTTACAATGAGCAGTTCTTC CSVGWGYNEQFF
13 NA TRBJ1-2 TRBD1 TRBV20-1 TGCAGTGCTGGGACTGGGACAGGAGACGGCTACACCTTC CSAGTGTGDGYTF
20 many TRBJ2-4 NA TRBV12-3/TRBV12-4 TGTGCCAGCAGCCCGGAGTCAGCGACAGGCGATCTACTAGCCAAAAACATTCAGTACTTC CASSPESATGDLLAKNIQYF
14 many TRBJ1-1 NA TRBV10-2 TGCGCCAGCCAAACCGGGGGGCTGAACACTGAAGCTTTCTTT CASQTGGLNTEAFF
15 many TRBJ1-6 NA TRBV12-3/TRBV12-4 TGTGCCAGCAGTTTAGCGTCAGGGAATAATTCACCCCTCCACTTT CASSLASGNNSPLHF
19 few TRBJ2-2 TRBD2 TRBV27 TGTGCCAGCAGTTCAAGGGCACTAGCGGGGGGGCCGGGCACCGGGGAGCTGTTTTTT CASSSRALAGGPGTGELFF
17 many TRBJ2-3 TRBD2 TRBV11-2 TGTGCCAGCAGCATCACCTACTCTAGCGGGAGAGAGGATACGCAGTATTTT CASSITYSSGREDTQYF
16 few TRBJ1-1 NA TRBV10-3 TGTGCCATCAGTGGCACGGGAGGGGAGGTAAATACTGAAGCTTTCTTT CAISGTGGEVNTEAFF
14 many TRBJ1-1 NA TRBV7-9 TGTGCCAGCAGCCCCCGTGGGATCGGTCCTGAAGCTTTCTTT CASSPRGIGPEAFF
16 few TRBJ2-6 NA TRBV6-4 TGTGCCAGCAGCCCGAGAGGGAGCGTTGGGGCCAACGTCCTGACTTTC CASSPRGSVGANVLTF